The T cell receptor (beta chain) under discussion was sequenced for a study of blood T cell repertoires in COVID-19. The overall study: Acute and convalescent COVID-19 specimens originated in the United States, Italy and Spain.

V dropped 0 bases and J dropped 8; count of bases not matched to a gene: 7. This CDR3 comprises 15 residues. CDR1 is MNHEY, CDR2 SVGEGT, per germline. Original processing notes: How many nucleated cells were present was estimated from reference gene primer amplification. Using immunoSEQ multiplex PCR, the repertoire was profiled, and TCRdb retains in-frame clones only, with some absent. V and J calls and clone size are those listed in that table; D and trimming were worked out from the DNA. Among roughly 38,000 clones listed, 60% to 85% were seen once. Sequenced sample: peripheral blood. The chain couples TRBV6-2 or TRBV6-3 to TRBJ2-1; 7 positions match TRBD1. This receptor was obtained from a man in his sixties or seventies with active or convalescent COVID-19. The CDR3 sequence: CASSYSTRGSYEQFF. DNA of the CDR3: TGTGCCAGCAGTTACTCGACCAGGGGGAGCTATGAGCAGTTCTTC.